This TCR beta chain was retrieved from a study of blood T cell repertoires in COVID-19. Overall study context: T cells, B-cell-depleted T cells, or PBMCs provided the cDNA or gDNA that served as material.

Deletions cut 1 base from V and 1 base from J, with 10 bases between. Germline CDR1 reads MNHEY; CDR2 reads SMNVEV (reference sequence). This CDR3 contains 15 residues. Clones were sequenced by immunoSEQ multiplex PCR, and TCRdb holds only the in-frame ones, with some missing. The profile shows 200,000 to 250,000 clones, 65% to 90% of them singletons. This sequence originates from a woman aged 40 to 50 who had recovered from COVID-19. The rearrangement links TRBV27 to TRBJ1-1, with D perhaps TRBD1 (5 bases). Sequenced sample: peripheral blood. CDR3 coding DNA: TGTGCCAGCAGTTTATTCGGGGGTGGGAACACTGAAGCTTTCTTT. Translating it yields CASSLFGGGNTEAFF.